A single sample is the source of the 11 T cell receptor beta chains below, sequenced in a study of blood T cells in healthy people across ages. Combining a sample-barcoded 5' primer with a J-beta primer mix, a second PCR ran for roughly 6 to 12 cycles. TCRdb re-called the 5' RACE reads through MiXCR, storing one row per CDR3 protein. Here the sample spans 1.8 million or so distinct CDR3 sequences, roughly two fifths being singletons. The sample taken for sequencing was blood. Receptors originate from a human donor in good health.

In regard to this clonotype: A junction end diverges from the germline sequence, so it may reflect a read error. The chain has TRBV7-6 and TRBJ2-7, with TRBD1 identical over 8 bases. The germline gives CDR1 SGHVS, CDR2 FNYEAQ. The length of the CDR3 is 16 residues. In nucleotides, the CDR3 is TGTGCCAGCAGCCGTATCTCCGGGACAGGAGTCTACGAGCAGGACTTC. The encoded protein is CASSRISGTGVYEQDF.

This rearrangement joins TRBV12-3 or TRBV12-4 to TRBJ2-1; a weak D match, TRBD2 (6 bases). V gave up 3 bases and J gave up 4 bases, with 19 bases separating them. This CDR3 region has 17 residues. DNA of the CDR3: TGTGCCAGCAGTTTTTCCCAACTACTGCGGGGATACAATGAGCAGTTCTTC. Translating gives CASSFSQLLRGYNEQFF.

The chain carries TRBV3-1 and TRBJ2-6, with 11 bases fitting TRBD1. The V segment lost 2 bases and the J segment 4 bases; nucleotides outside the gene matches: 7. Looked up from germline, CDR1 is LGHDT and CDR2 is YNNKEL (reference sequence). CDR3 size: 18 residues. The CDR3 nucleotides are TGTGCCAGCAGCCAATCCGGACAGGGGGCATCGGGGGCCAACGTCCTGACTTTC. Encoded protein: CASSQSGQGASGANVLTF. The full variable domain, rest sourced from reference TRBV3-1 and TRBJ2-6, is DTAVSQTPKYLVTQMGNDKSIKCEQNLGHDTMYWYKQDSKKFLKIMFSYNNKELIINETVPNRFSPKSPDKAHLNLHINSLELGDSAVYFCASSQSGQGASGANVLTFGAGSRLTVL.

Comments on this clonotype: This may be a read error: a much more frequent sequence differs by one nucleotide. V is TRBV10-3 and J is TRBJ1-2, with 8 bases that match TRBD1. The CDR3 spans 15 residues. With V trimmed by 4 bases and J by 4 bases, 8 bases remained unmatched. CDR1 and CDR2 from the germline V gene are ENHRY and SYGVKD. CDR3 coding DNA: TGTGCCATCAGTGGTTCAGCAGGGACAGGCTATGGCTACACCTTC. The encoded protein is CAISGSAGTGYGYTF.

The sample holds a few counts of this clonotype. This chain joins TRBV14 and TRBJ1-1; perhaps TRBD1 as D (6 bases). This CDR3 comprises 15 residues. V was cut by 4 bases and J by 5 bases, with 17 bases left in between. Germline V lookup: CDR1 SGHDN, CDR2 FVKESK. CDR3 in DNA: TGTGCCAGCAGCCTAGCCCGGACAGTGACGACTGAAGCTTTCTTT. Translation gives CASSLARTVTTEAFF.

In nucleotides, the CDR3 is TGTGCCAGCAGCTGGGGAGCCGGGACCGGCAATCAGCCCCAGCATTTT. Translated, it gives CASSWGAGTGNQPQHF. The V and J genes are TRBV11-2 and TRBJ1-5; D is possibly TRBD1 (5 bases). Trimming took 4 bases from V and 2 from J, leaving 15 bases between them. This CDR3 is built from 16 residues. The V gene's germline CDR1 is SGHAT and CDR2 FQNNGV.

The genes are TRBV20-1 and TRBJ2-7; the D gene is possibly TRBD1 (5 bases). CDR3 length equals 15 residues. V was pared by 0 bases and J by 2 bases, with 14 bases between. CDR1 is DFQATT, CDR2 SNEGSKA, per germline (reference sequence). The chain's CDR3 is CSARDLGRSPYEQYF. DNA of the CDR3: TGCAGTGCTAGAGATTTGGGGCGAAGCCCCTACGAGCAGTACTTC.

The chain has TRBV5-1 and TRBJ2-3; no reliable D call. V lost 0 bases to trimming and J lost 6 bases, with 17 bases between them. The CDR3 has 16 residues. Germline-derived CDR1 and CDR2 are SGHRS and YFSETQ. The CDR3 loop is CASSLGTGHPRDTQYF. The CDR3 nucleotides are TGCGCCAGCAGCTTGGGGACGGGCCACCCGCGGGATACGCAGTATTTT.

The rearrangement links TRBV19 to TRBJ2-2; D uncertain. The CDR3 is made up of 14 amino acids. Between the trimmed V and J ends, which lost 5 bases and 3 bases, there was a span of 10 bases. Germline V CDR1 and CDR2: LNHDA, SQIVND (reference sequence). This chain's CDR3 is CASSYLYDTGELFF. Here the CDR3 DNA reads TGTGCCAGTAGTTATTTGTACGACACCGGGGAGCTGTTTTTT.

V gene TRBV28 combines with J gene TRBJ2-1; the match to TRBD2 covers 11 bases. V lost 6 bases to trimming and J lost 9 bases; unmatched junction nucleotides: 7. CDR1 and CDR2 (germline): MDHEN, SYDVKM. The CDR3 extends over 14 amino acids. The CDR3 loop is CASRISGGASEQFF. CDR3 sequence (DNA): TGTGCCAGCAGAATTAGCGGGGGGGCCTCTGAGCAGTTCTTC.

This clonotype has more than one count but fewer than ten. The J gene is TRBJ2-5, the V gene TRBV6-1; D may correspond to TRBD1 or TRBD2 (6 bases each). Between the trimmed V and J ends, which lost 6 bases and 11 bases, there was a span of 22 bases. The CDR3 loop spans 14 amino acids. CDR1 is MNHNS and CDR2 is SASEGT in the germline V gene. The CDR3 reads CASSPSDSPREQYF. As DNA, the CDR3 is TGTGCCAGCAGCCCGTCGGACAGCCCTCGGGAGCAGTACTTC.